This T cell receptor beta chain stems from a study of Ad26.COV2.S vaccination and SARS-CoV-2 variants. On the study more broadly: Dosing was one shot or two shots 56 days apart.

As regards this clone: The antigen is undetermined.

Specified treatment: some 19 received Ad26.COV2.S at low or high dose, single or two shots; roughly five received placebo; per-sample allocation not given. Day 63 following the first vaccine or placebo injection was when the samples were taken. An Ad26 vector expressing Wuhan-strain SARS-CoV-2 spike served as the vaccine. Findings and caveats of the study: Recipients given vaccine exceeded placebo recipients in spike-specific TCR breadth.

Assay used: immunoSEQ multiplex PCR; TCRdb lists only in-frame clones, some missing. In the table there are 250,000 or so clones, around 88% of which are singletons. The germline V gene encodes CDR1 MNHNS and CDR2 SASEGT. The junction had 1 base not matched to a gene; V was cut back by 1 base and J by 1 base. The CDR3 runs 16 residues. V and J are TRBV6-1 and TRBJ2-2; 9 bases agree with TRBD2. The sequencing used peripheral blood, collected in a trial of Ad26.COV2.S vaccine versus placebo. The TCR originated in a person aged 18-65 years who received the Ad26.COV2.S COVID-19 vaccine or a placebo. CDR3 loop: CASSEGLAENTGELFF. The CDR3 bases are TGTGCCAGCAGTGAAGGACTAGCGGAGAACACCGGGGAGCTGTTTTTT.